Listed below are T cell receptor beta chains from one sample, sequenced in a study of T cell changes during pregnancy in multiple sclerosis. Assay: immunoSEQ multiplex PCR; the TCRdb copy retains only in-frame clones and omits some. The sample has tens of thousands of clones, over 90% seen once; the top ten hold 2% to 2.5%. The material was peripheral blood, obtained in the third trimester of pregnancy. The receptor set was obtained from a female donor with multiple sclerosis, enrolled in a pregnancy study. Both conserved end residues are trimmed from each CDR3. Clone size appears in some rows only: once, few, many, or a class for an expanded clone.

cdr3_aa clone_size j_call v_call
ASSSGASGPDTQY - TRBJ2-3 TRBV28
ASSASGIGETDTQY - TRBJ2-3 TRBV28
SVAPGGAGLANEKLF - TRBJ1-4 TRBV29-1
ASSAGQPIFSGNTIY - TRBJ1-3 TRBV27
ASSGGGGFGETQY - TRBJ2-5 TRBV5-1
ASSLGEGETQY - TRBJ2-5 TRBV7-3
ASSLDPSGSGNTIY - TRBJ1-3 TRBV7-9
ATSAGSGQGAWEQY once TRBJ2-7 TRBV15
ASSKGLAGDTDTQY - TRBJ2-3 TRBV5-4
AWTPQFEAF - TRBJ1-1 TRBV30
ASRGEVMANYGYT - TRBJ1-2 TRBV6-1
ASSPPTGGLTDTQY - TRBJ2-3 TRBV5-8
ASSLGGSEQY - TRBJ2-7 TRBV13
ASSLGADLDTQY - TRBJ2-3 TRBV6-6
ASSSGQGPGNTIY once TRBJ1-3 TRBV5-8
ASKGQGNFETQY - TRBJ2-5 TRBV6-5
ASSIGGGVNTEAF - TRBJ1-1 TRBV5-5
ASSEATGYGAF - TRBJ1-1 TRBV6-1
ASSRAGQGTYEQY - TRBJ2-7 TRBV7-9
ASSQEIAGGPDTQY - TRBJ2-3 TRBV4-3
ASSHEAGPRTF - TRBJ2-1 TRBV4-1
AWRSKGLAGGGQETQY - TRBJ2-5 TRBV30
ASSYRLLGDTQY - TRBJ2-3 TRBV6-5
ASSPRQVYGYT - TRBJ1-2 TRBV5-6
ASSSTPGTSGSGSGELF - TRBJ2-2 TRBV7-9